This T cell receptor (beta chain) derives from a study of regulatory T cells in long-lasting Graves disease. Whole-study results and caveats: Between persistent patients, about 2,500 public clonotypes were shared, exceeding the 900 to 1,000 shared between new patients.

Noted time point: newly diagnosed GD, antithyroid drugs for less than 3 months. Following extraction of RNA from PBMCs, that RNA was used to make the TCR library. At least ten counts were recorded for this clonotype. What it binds is not known. CDR1 SQVTM and CDR2 ANQGSEA come from the germline V gene. The CDR3 consists of 14 residues. J lost 2 bases, V lost 0 bases, and 4 bases had no gene match. To make TCR beta libraries, researchers used iRepertoire HTBI primers and Arm-PCR of CDR3 regions. TCRdb re-called the multiplex PCR reads through MiXCR, storing one row per CDR3 protein. This sample has hundreds of thousands of distinct CDR3 sequences, with around 15% found just once. The sample was also linked to a second study, of T cells in Graves' hyperthyroidism and ophthalmopathy. That study adds: The diagnoses drew upon clinical symptoms, serum thyroxine and TRAb, thyroid ultrasound and orbital computed tomography.

The chain combines TRBV29-1 with TRBJ2-7; 7 nucleotides match TRBD2. The clonotype comes from a woman aged 30 to 39 with Graves disease. The source was peripheral blood mononuclear cells (PBMCs), collected at new diagnosis, from a patient treated with antithyroid drugs. The CDR3 DNA reads TGCAGCGTTGAAGATCGCGGGAGTACCTACGAGCAGTACTTC. Protein product: CSVEDRGSTYEQYF.